The 21 T cell receptor beta chains given below trace back to one sample, sequenced in a study of OX40 agonist ivuxolimab in advanced cancers. TCRdb keeps only in-frame clones here, not all; method: immunoSEQ multiplex PCR. The data hold some 86,000 clones, with approximately 94% observed a single time. The material sequenced was CD4+ or CD8+ T cells sorted from blood, taken in a trial of the OX40 agonist ivuxolimab. The receptors stem from an adult with an advanced solid tumor such as melanoma, head and neck, liver or kidney cancer.

The rearrangement links TRBV5-1 to TRBJ1-2, with D tentatively TRBD1 (5 bases). V gave up 4 bases and J gave up 4 bases, with 14 bases separating them. Germline V gives CDR1 SGHRS, CDR2 YFSETQ. The CDR3 runs 14 residues. In nucleotides, the CDR3 is TGCGCCAGCAGCAGTATCGACAGCGTCTATGGCTACACCTTC. It codes for CASSSIDSVYGYTF. Full variable domain (remainder filled in from reference TRBV5-1 and TRBJ1-2): KAGVTQTPRYLIKTRGQQVTLSCSPISGHRSVSWYQQTPGQGLQFLFEYFSETQRNKGNFPGRFSGRQFSNSRSEMNVSTLELGDSALYLCASSSIDSVYGYTFGSGTRLTVV.

The rearrangement uses TRBV27 and TRBJ2-4; a weak D match, TRBD2 (5 bases). Germline loops: CDR1 MNHEY, CDR2 SMNVEV (reference sequence). The CDR3 runs 15 residues. Trimming took off 2 bases at V and 8 bases at J, with 16 bases between the two ends. Here the CDR3 DNA reads TGTGCCAGCAGTTTAGTTCCCACGGGATGGGACATTCAGTACTTC. Its translation: CASSLVPTGWDIQYF.

This clone occurred once. The CDR3 DNA is TGTGCCACCAGCGCCCGGCTAGCGGGGGCCCACAATGAGCAGTTCTTC. Its protein is CATSARLAGAHNEQFF. This chain joins TRBV15 and TRBJ2-1; 10 bases align to TRBD2. Germline loops: CDR1 LNHNV, CDR2 YYDKDF (reference sequence). V dropped 5 bases and J dropped 5; count of bases not matched to a gene: 9. This CDR3 is built from 16 residues.

Here the CDR3 reads CAGTEANEQFF. For the CDR3, the DNA is TGTGCCGGGACCGAAGCTAATGAGCAGTTCTTC. The chain has TRBV5-4 and TRBJ2-1, with D perhaps being TRBD1 or TRBD2 (5 bases each). Germline CDR1 is SGHNT and CDR2 is YYREEE (reference sequence). The V gene lost 10 bases and the J gene lost 7 bases, with 12 bases spanning the gap. The CDR3 loop spans 11 amino acids.

The gene calls are TRBV7-2 and TRBJ2-7, with 13 positions matching TRBD2. CDR3 length: 15 amino acids. The germline gives CDR1 SGHTA, CDR2 FQGNSA. V gave up 4 bases and J gave up 5 bases; unmatched junction bases: 5. The CDR3 region is CASSSRTSGSDEQYF. Written as DNA, the CDR3 is TGTGCCAGCAGCTCGAGGACTAGCGGGAGTGACGAGCAGTACTTC.

The V and J genes are TRBV29-1 and TRBJ1-2; 7 nucleotides line up with TRBD1. The CDR3 is 14 residues long. V lost 1 base and J lost 3; bases outside the gene matches: 5. The germline V gene encodes CDR1 SQVTM and CDR2 ANQGSEA. CDR3 in DNA: TGCAGCGTTGAAGGTACGACAGGGTACTATGGCTACACCTTC. Translating gives CSVEGTTGYYGYTF.

The chain is built from TRBV19 and TRBJ2-1; no firm D call. Germline loops: CDR1 LNHDA, CDR2 SQIVND (reference sequence). The CDR3 spans 14 residues. With 4 bases removed from V and 7 bases from J, the gap between germline ends came to 14 bases. Here the CDR3 reads CASSRMTPGNEQFF. The CDR3 DNA reads TGTGCCAGTAGTAGGATGACTCCTGGTAATGAGCAGTTCTTC.

The V call is TRBV27, the J call TRBJ2-7; the D gene could be TRBD1 or TRBD2 (5 bases each). Germline assignment: CDR1 MNHEY and CDR2 SMNVEV (reference sequence). The CDR3 spans 14 residues. V lost 8 bases to trimming and J lost 1 base, with 15 bases between them. CDR3 sequence reads: CASCTRGGSYEQYF. The CDR3 region has the DNA TGTGCCAGCTGTACTCGGGGCGGTTCCTACGAGCAGTACTTC.

The chain links TRBV28 to TRBJ2-7; D might be TRBD2 (6 bases). V lost 6 bases to trimming and J lost 6 bases, with 18 bases between them. The CDR3 length is 14 residues. Germline assignment: CDR1 MDHEN and CDR2 SYDVKM. The CDR3 is CASRLATHQGEQYF. CDR3 in DNA: TGTGCCAGCAGACTAGCAACCCACCAGGGCGAGCAGTACTTC.

Only one count was recorded for this clone. The rearrangement uses TRBV7-9 and TRBJ2-1; a possible D gene is TRBD1 (5 bases). Deletions cut 7 bases from V and 9 bases from J, with 19 bases between. Germline V gene lookup returns CDR1 SEHNR and CDR2 FQNEAQ (reference sequence). The CDR3 is made up of 14 amino acids. CDR3 DNA sequence: TGTGCCAGCACCCCCTCAGGGCCCCTTAGTGAGCAGTTCTTC. Translating gives CASTPSGPLSEQFF.

The J gene is TRBJ2-7, the V gene TRBV28, with 7 nucleotides matching TRBD1. CDR3 length: 14 amino acids. V was clipped by 5 bases and J by 2 bases; unmatched bases: 6. Germline CDR1 MDHEN, CDR2 SYDVKM. CDR3 residues: CASSAYRGAYEQYF. The CDR3 coding sequence is TGTGCCAGCAGTGCTTACAGGGGAGCCTACGAGCAGTACTTC.

This sequence joins TRBV9 and TRBJ2-3; tentatively, D is TRBD1 (6 bases). The V gene's germline CDR1 is SGDLS and CDR2 YYNGEE. Deletions cut 6 bases from V and 11 bases from J, with 22 bases between. The CDR3 contains 14 residues. This CDR3 is CASTPRDNLLGQYF. The CDR3 DNA follows: TGTGCCAGCACGCCCCGGGACAACCTCTTAGGGCAGTATTTT. Variable domain in full (rest from reference TRBV9 and TRBJ2-3): DSGVTQTPKHLITATGQRVTLRCSPRSGDLSVYWYQQSLDQGLQFLIQYYNGEERAKGNILERFSAQQFPDLHSELNLSSLELGDSALYFCASTPRDNLLGQYFGPGTRLTVL.

The gene calls are TRBV28 and TRBJ2-1; D might be TRBD2 (5 bases). The CDR3 extends over 15 amino acids. Germline V gives CDR1 MDHEN, CDR2 SYDVKM. V lost 2 bases, J lost 1 base, and 9 bases lay in between. This CDR3 reads CASSLRLASYNEQFF. For the CDR3, the DNA is TGTGCCAGCAGTTTACGTCTAGCTTCCTACAATGAGCAGTTCTTC.

The chain is built from TRBV19 and TRBJ2-7; TRBD1 agrees at 8 bases. Germline-derived CDR1 and CDR2 are LNHDA and SQIVND (reference sequence). J gave up 3 bases and V 2 bases, and 0 bases lay outside the gene matches. The CDR3 has 13 amino acids. DNA of the CDR3: TGTGCCAGTAGTATAACAGGGGGCTACGAGCAGTACTTC. It yields the protein CASSITGGYEQYF.

This clone was seen a few times. The CDR3 reads CASSLGQGYQPQHF. The CDR3 bases are TGTGCCAGCAGCTTGGGGCAGGGCTATCAGCCCCAGCATTTT. The rearrangement joins TRBV5-4 to TRBJ1-5; weak D call: TRBD1 (5 bases). This CDR3 is built from 14 residues. The germline V gene encodes CDR1 SGHNT and CDR2 YYREEE (reference sequence). V lost 0 bases, J lost 5 bases, and 9 bases lay in between.

V is TRBV7-9 and J is TRBJ1-5; no definite D call. The CDR3 extends over 14 amino acids. Germline lookup yields CDR1 SEHNR and CDR2 FQNEAQ (reference sequence). V was cut by 0 bases and J by 3 bases, with 6 bases left in between. The CDR3 spells CASSLAGDNQPQHF. CDR3 DNA: TGTGCCAGCAGCTTAGCTGGTGACAATCAGCCCCAGCATTTT.

The chain employs TRBV19 and TRBJ2-1; no clear D gene. V lost 5 bases and J 8 bases, leaving 10 bases between the germline ends. This CDR3 region has 12 residues. Germline V gene lookup returns CDR1 LNHDA and CDR2 SQIVND (reference sequence). CDR3 in amino acids: CASSFTWHEQFF. Here the CDR3 DNA reads TGTGCCAGTAGTTTTACTTGGCATGAGCAGTTCTTC.

Here the CDR3 DNA reads TGTGCCAGCAGCTTCCCACAGAGTTTAAACTCTGGAAACACCATATATTTT. Its translation: CASSFPQSLNSGNTIYF. V usage is TRBV11-2 and J usage is TRBJ1-3; D is unresolved. CDR3 length: 17 amino acids. V was cut by 3 bases and J by 0 bases, with 15 bases left in between. Germline V gives CDR1 SGHAT, CDR2 FQNNGV.

This chain connects TRBV9 to TRBJ2-7, with D tentatively TRBD1 or TRBD2 (5 bases each). CDR3 length: 15 amino acids. Germline V gene data show CDR1 as SGDLS and CDR2 as YYNGEE. The V end lost 0 bases, the J end lost 0 bases, and 10 bases lay between the germline ends. As DNA, the CDR3 is TGTGCCAGCAGCGTAGCCGGGACCAGCTCCTACGAGCAGTACTTC. Encoded protein: CASSVAGTSSYEQYF.

V gene TRBV28 combines with J gene TRBJ1-3; D call uncertain. Germline CDR1 reads MDHEN; CDR2 reads SYDVKM. Trimming left V 3 bases short and J 0 bases short, with 15 bases between. The CDR3 totals 17 residues. The CDR3 region is CASSFPSGSASGNTIYF. The CDR3 bases are TGTGCCAGCAGTTTCCCGTCGGGGTCAGCCTCTGGAAACACCATATATTTT.

V is TRBV7-9 and J is TRBJ2-3, with TRBD2 matching over 8 bases. Germline V gene sequence: CDR1 SEHNR, CDR2 FQNEAQ (reference sequence). The CDR3 extends over 15 amino acids. V lost 5 bases to trimming and J lost 4 bases; unmatched junction nucleotides: 8. CDR3 bases: TGTGCCAGCAGCAGCAGAGCGGGGGTGGCAGATACGCAGTATTTT. Its translation is CASSSRAGVADTQYF.